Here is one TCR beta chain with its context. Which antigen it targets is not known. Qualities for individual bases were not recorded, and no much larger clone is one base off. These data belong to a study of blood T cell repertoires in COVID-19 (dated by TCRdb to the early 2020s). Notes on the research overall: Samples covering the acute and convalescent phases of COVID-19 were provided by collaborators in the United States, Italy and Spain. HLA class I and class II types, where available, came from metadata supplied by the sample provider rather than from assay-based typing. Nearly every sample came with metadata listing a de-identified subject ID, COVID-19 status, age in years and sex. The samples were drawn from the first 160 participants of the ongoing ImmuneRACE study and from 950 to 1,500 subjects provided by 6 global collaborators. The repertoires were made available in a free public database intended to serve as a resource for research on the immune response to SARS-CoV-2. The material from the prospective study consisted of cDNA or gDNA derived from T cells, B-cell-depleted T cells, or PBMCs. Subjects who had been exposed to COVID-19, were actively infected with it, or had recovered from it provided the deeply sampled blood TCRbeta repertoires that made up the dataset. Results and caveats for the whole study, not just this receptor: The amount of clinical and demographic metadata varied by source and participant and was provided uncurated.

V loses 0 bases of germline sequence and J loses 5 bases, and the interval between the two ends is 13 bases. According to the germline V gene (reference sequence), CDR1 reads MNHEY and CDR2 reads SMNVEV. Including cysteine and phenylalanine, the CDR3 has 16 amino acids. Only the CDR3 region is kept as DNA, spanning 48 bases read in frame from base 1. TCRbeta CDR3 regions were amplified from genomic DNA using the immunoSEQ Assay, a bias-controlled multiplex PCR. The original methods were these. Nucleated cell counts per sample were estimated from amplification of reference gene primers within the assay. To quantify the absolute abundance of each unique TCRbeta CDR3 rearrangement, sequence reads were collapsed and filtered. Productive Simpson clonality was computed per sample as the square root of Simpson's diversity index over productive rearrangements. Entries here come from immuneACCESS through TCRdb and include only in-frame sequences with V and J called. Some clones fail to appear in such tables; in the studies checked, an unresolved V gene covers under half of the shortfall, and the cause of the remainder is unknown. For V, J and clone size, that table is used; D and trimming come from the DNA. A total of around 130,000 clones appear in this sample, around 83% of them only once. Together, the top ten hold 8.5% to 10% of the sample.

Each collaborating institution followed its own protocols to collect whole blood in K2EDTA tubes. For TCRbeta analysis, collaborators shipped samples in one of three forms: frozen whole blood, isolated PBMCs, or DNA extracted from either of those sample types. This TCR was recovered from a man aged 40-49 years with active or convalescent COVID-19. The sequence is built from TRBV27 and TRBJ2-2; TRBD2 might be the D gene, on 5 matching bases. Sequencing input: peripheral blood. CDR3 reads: CASSLSGDVGTGELFF. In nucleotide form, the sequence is TGTGCCAGCAGTTTATCGGGAGACGTGGGGACCGGGGAGCTGTTTTTT.